The clone carrying this T cell receptor beta chain was seen once. Its antigen is unknown. The entry originates in a study of cytomegalovirus exposure and HLA in healthy donors. General observations from the study: A later analysis reportedly found that, within productive TCRs, an Asian-associated ancestry cluster had fewer N-insertions than the mean observed across the roughly 700 donors. Segments of the TCR beta V type were, in most cases, productive about 87% or about 30% of the time in an earlier analysis.

Germline V gene sequence: CDR1 PRHDT, CDR2 FYEKMQ (reference sequence). J gave up 4 bases and V 5 bases, and 6 bases lay outside the gene matches. The CDR3 loop spans 16 amino acids. The PCR was carried out with 60 Vbeta primers and 13 Jbeta primers. This table comes from immunoSEQ multiplex PCR, and its TCRdb copy is limited to in-frame clones, with some not included. The sample lists approximately 100,000 clones; around 84% were seen once. Donors likely had unrecorded immune exposures despite being nominally healthy when sampled. The sample was PBMCs. The clonotype was recovered from a woman younger than 35 in good health and CMV-seronegative. The rearrangement uses TRBV13 and TRBJ2-3; TRBD2 aligns across 13 bases. The CDR3 DNA follows: TGTGCCAGCAGCCATACTAGCGGGGGGGCCGCAGATACGCAGTATTTT. Its protein is CASSHTSGGAADTQYF.